This T cell receptor beta chain was recovered during a study of T cell repertoires in cytomegalovirus infection. Across the whole study: Public signatures in TCR beta pointed to CMV infection and matching HLA type.

A single record per CDR3 protein comes from TCRdb applying MiXCR to the reads. This sample has roughly 720,000 distinct CDR3 sequences, with about a third found just once. Trimming pared 6 bases from V and 7 bases from J, leaving 18 bases between. The CDR3 is 14 amino acids. In germline, CDR1 is MNHEY, CDR2 SVGEGT. This TCR was sampled from a human donor in good health (CMV status not recorded). Some clones in this sample may be carry-over from other donors' samples. The sample was PBMCs. V and J are TRBV6-2 or TRBV6-3 and TRBJ1-2; D not resolved. Here the CDR3 DNA reads TGTGCCAGCAGGGGGTTTCCGAGGAAAAGTGGCTACACCTTC. As protein: CASRGFPRKSGYTF.